Below are 10 T cell receptor beta chains sequenced from a single sample in a study of blood T cell repertoires in COVID-19. The protocol was immunoSEQ multiplex PCR, while the TCRdb copy is restricted to in-frame clones and leaves out a portion. The data hold approximately 300,000 clones, with roughly 90% observed a single time. Sequencing input: PBMCs or T cells enriched from blood (not recorded which). Every receptor here comes from a woman in her twenties or thirties who had been exposed to COVID-19.

The V call is TRBV19, the J call TRBJ2-2; 9 bases are shared with TRBD2. V dropped 5 bases and J dropped 3; count of bases not matched to a gene: 4. Germline V gives CDR1 LNHDA, CDR2 SQIVND (reference sequence). This CDR3 comprises 15 residues. Written as DNA, the CDR3 is TGTGCCAGTAGTTCCCGCGGGGGGGACACCGGGGAGCTGTTTTTT. This sequence encodes CASSSRGGDTGELFF.

The chain couples TRBV2 to TRBJ2-2, with a possible D match to TRBD2 (6 bases). V was shortened by 9 bases and J by 7 bases, with 15 bases between the two germline ends. CDR1 is SNHLY and CDR2 is FYNNEI in the germline V gene. The CDR3 has 13 amino acids. In DNA, the CDR3 is TGTGCCAGTAAGAGTGGGGGAGGCGGGGAGCTGTTTTTT. Translation gives CASKSGGGGELFF.

Only one count was recorded for this clone. The chain links TRBV10-3 to TRBJ1-2; a possible D gene is TRBD1 (5 bases). The CDR3 runs to 13 residues. Deletions cut 6 bases from V and 1 base from J, with 9 bases between. Looked up from germline, CDR1 is ENHRY and CDR2 is SYGVKD. The CDR3 loop reads CAISQGNNYGYTF. CDR3 in DNA: TGTGCCATCAGCCAGGGAAATAACTATGGCTACACCTTC.

V gene TRBV21-1 combines with J gene TRBJ2-2; no check of the table's D call, TRBD1, against the DNA was made. TRBV21-1 is described as a pseudogene. This CDR3 is 17 amino acids long. CDR3 bases: TGTGCCAGCAGCAAATCGGACAGCGAAGGGTACACCGGGGAGCTGTTTTTT. This codes for CASSKSDSEGYTGELFF.

CDR3 DNA sequence: TGCGCCAGCAGCTACCGGGACAGGGGGAAGATAGCGTATGGCTACACCTTC. It codes for CASSYRDRGKIAYGYTF. V usage is TRBV5-1 and J usage is TRBJ1-2, with TRBD1 matching 11 bases. Germline loops: CDR1 SGHRS, CDR2 YFSETQ. V lost 3 bases and J lost 5; bases outside the gene matches: 12. This CDR3 has 17 residues.

This sequence joins TRBV10-3 and TRBJ1-6; 9 bases line up with TRBD1. J was trimmed by 5 bases and V by 1 base; bases with no gene match: 12. Looked up from germline, CDR1 is ENHRY and CDR2 is SYGVKD. The CDR3 is 19 amino acids. The CDR3 DNA reads TGTGCCATCAGTGAGTTCCGGGACAGGGATATCCATGATAATTCACCCCTCCACTTT. Protein product: CAISEFRDRDIHDNSPLHF.

Concerning this clone itself: Different DNA sequences within this sample yield the same CDR3. The chain carries TRBV7-9 and TRBJ1-3; TRBD1 matches at 8 bases. The CDR3 totals 15 residues. Germline-derived CDR1 and CDR2 are SEHNR and FQNEAQ (reference sequence). V shed 5 bases and J 4 bases; nucleotides not matched to a gene: 7. The CDR3 reads CASSPRTGSGNTIYF. CDR3 nucleotides: TGTGCCAGCAGCCCTAGGACAGGGTCAGGAAACACCATATATTTT.

CDR3 amino acids: CASSQGVRGTEAFF. As DNA, the CDR3 is TGTGCCAGCAGCCAAGGGGTCCGGGGTACTGAAGCTTTCTTT. The chain employs TRBV3-1 (or the pseudogene TRBV3-2) and TRBJ1-1; D not resolved. Germline CDR1 and CDR2: LGHDT and YNNKEL (reference sequence). V lost 1 base, J lost 5 bases, and 11 bases lay in between. The CDR3 extends over 14 amino acids.

The rearrangement links TRBV3-1 (or the pseudogene TRBV3-2) to TRBJ2-4; no clear D gene. This CDR3 contains 15 residues. The V end was cut by 3 bases, the J end by 1 base, with 10 bases between. CDR1 LGHDT and CDR2 YNNKEL come from the germline V gene (reference sequence). As DNA, the CDR3 is TGTGCCAGCAGCCATCACCTAGTTGCCAAAAACATTCAGTACTTC. Protein sequence: CASSHHLVAKNIQYF.

J is TRBJ2-2 and V is TRBV27; 8 nucleotides line up with TRBD1. V trimming: 0 bases; J trimming: 2 bases; junction bases outside the gene matches: 2. The CDR3 runs to 16 residues. Germline values: CDR1 MNHEY, CDR2 SMNVEV (reference sequence). The CDR3 DNA is TGTGCCAGCAGTTTATCGACAGGGGTTAACACCGGGGAGCTGTTTTTT. Protein: CASSLSTGVNTGELFF.